This passage covers 26 T cell receptor beta chains from one sample sequenced in a study of beta chain features in type 1 diabetes. Broader study findings: Moderate yet significant TCRB CDR3 shortening was seen in Type 1 diabetes patients in all four CD4+ subsets.

The isolated RNA, all of it, was reverse transcribed, so expressed TCRB transcripts were what got sequenced. Data came from immunoSEQ multiplex PCR; TCRdb stores just in-frame clones and leaves some out. The sample has roughly 53,000 clones, around 40% seen once; the top ten hold approximately 1.3%. Their antigens are not known. What was sequenced was Tregs from blood. The receptors come from a man aged 30 to 45 with type 1 diabetes.

The chain uses TRBV4-2 and TRBJ2-7, with D possibly TRBD1 on 6 matching bases. V was pared by 3 bases and J by 4 bases, with 16 bases between. This CDR3 is built from 15 residues. Germline CDR1 reads LGHNA; CDR2 reads YNFKEQ. In DNA form, the CDR3 reads TGTGCCAGCAGCCAGGAATTAGACAGGTTTTACGAGCAGTACTTC. Protein product: CASSQELDRFYEQYF.

The rearrangement joins TRBV29-1 to TRBJ2-3, with D maybe TRBD2 (6 bases). Germline lookup yields CDR1 SQVTM and CDR2 ANQGSEA. The CDR3 sequence is 14 residues long. Trimming took off 4 bases at V and 3 bases at J, with 14 bases between the two ends. DNA for the CDR3: TGCAGCGTTGGGGGCGGGATGGTTACAGATACGCAGTATTTT. It specifies CSVGGGMVTDTQYF.

The chain uses TRBV29-1 and TRBJ2-1; D uncertain. The CDR3 runs 13 residues. Germline CDR1 is SQVTM and CDR2 is ANQGSEA. Here the CDR3 reads CSAPGPANNEQFF. The CDR3 DNA reads TGCTCCGCCCCAGGCCCCGCTAACAATGAGCAGTTCTTC.

The J gene is TRBJ2-5, the V gene TRBV7-2, with D possibly TRBD2 on 5 matching bases. Looked up from germline, CDR1 is SGHTA and CDR2 is FQGNSA. This CDR3 has 15 residues. The V gene lost 1 base and the J gene lost 0 bases, with 9 bases spanning the gap. The CDR3 sequence is CASSLGSTNQETQYF. The CDR3 nucleotides read TGTGCCAGCAGCTTAGGCTCGACTAACCAAGAGACCCAGTACTTC.

This chain joins TRBV14 and TRBJ2-3, with 15 bases identical to TRBD2. V was pared by 2 bases and J by 7 bases, with 4 bases of the junction left unmatched. CDR1 and CDR2 from the germline V gene are SGHDN and FVKESK. The CDR3 runs 16 residues. CDR3 region: CASSQPGTSGRHTQYF. The DNA of the CDR3 is TGTGCCAGCAGCCAACCAGGGACTAGCGGGAGGCATACGCAGTATTTT.

CDR3 bases: TGCGCCAGCAGCCTTCTTCCCCTGACAGGTGGCTCTGGAAACACCATATATTTT. Translation gives CASSLLPLTGGSGNTIYF. The chain links TRBV4-1 to TRBJ1-3, with a tentative D call TRBD1 (6 bases). This CDR3 is built from 18 residues. Germline CDR1 reads MGHRA; CDR2 reads YSYEKL. Trimming shortened V by 4 bases and J by 0 bases, and 19 bases separated the two germline ends.

This clone was seen a handful of times. As DNA, the CDR3 is TGTGCCACCCGAGACGGTTCGGGAATTCCGACTAATGAAAAACTGTTTTTT. Its protein is CATRDGSGIPTNEKLFF. The genes are TRBV19 and TRBJ1-4; no clear D gene. Germline CDR1 and CDR2: LNHDA and SQIVND (reference sequence). The CDR3 has 17 amino acids. The germline V and J ends were trimmed by 10 bases and 2 bases, with 23 bases remaining between them.

This clone was counted a few times. V and J are TRBV18 and TRBJ2-5, with D perhaps matching TRBD2 (6 bases). Germline CDR1 KGHSH, CDR2 LQKENI. The V end lost 1 base, the J end lost 5 bases, and 8 bases lay between the germline ends. The CDR3 extends over 13 amino acids. CDR3 DNA sequence: TGTGCCAGCTCACCACGGGGGGACGAGACCCAGTACTTC. Protein sequence: CASSPRGDETQYF.

The chain uses TRBV27 and TRBJ2-4; D uncertain. Germline V gene data show CDR1 as MNHEY and CDR2 as SMNVEV (reference sequence). The CDR3 has 10 residues. Trimming pared 9 bases from V and 11 bases from J, leaving 11 bases between. For the CDR3, the DNA is TGTGCCAGGCATAGTAATTTTCAGTACTTC. Its protein is CARHSNFQYF.

The sample holds a few counts of this clone. The genes are TRBV7-9 and TRBJ2-3, with D unclear. Trimming shortened V by 4 bases and J by 6 bases, and 5 bases separated the two germline ends. The CDR3 is 11 amino acids. CDR1 is SEHNR and CDR2 is FQNEAQ in the germline V gene (reference sequence). CDR3 in amino acids: CASSSLDTQYF. DNA for the CDR3: TGTGCCAGCAGCTCACTCGATACGCAGTATTTT.

This clone has more than one count but fewer than ten. The rearrangement uses TRBV29-1 and TRBJ1-1; weak D call: TRBD1 (5 bases). V lost 3 bases, J lost 4 bases, and 12 bases lay in between. The CDR3 is made up of 13 amino acids. Looked up from germline, CDR1 is SQVTM and CDR2 is ANQGSEA. CDR3 region: CSVDQGWSTEAFF. CDR3 in DNA: TGCAGCGTTGACCAGGGATGGAGCACTGAAGCTTTCTTT. Complete variable domain (other parts from reference TRBV29-1 and TRBJ1-1): SAVISQKPSRDICQRGTSLTIQCQVDSQVTMMFWYRQQPGQSLTLIATANQGSEATYESGFVIDKFPISRPNLTFSTLTVSNMSPEDSSIYLCSVDQGWSTEAFFGQGTRLTVV.

In nucleotides, the CDR3 is TGTGCCAGCAGTTTCGGTGGCGGCAGCCAAGAGACCCAGTACTTC. This sequence encodes CASSFGGGSQETQYF. The chain combines TRBV28 with TRBJ2-5; no clear D. The germline V and J ends were trimmed by 3 bases and 1 base, with 12 bases remaining between them. Germline CDR1 MDHEN, CDR2 SYDVKM. This CDR3 comprises 15 residues. Full variable domain (outside the CDR3, taken from reference TRBV28 and TRBJ2-5): DVKVTQSSRYLVKRTGEKVFLECVQDMDHENMFWYRQDPGLGLRLIYFSYDVKMKEKGDIPEGYSVSREKKERFSLILESASTNQTSMYLCASSFGGGSQETQYFGPGTRLLVL.

The chain couples TRBV28 to TRBJ2-3; 12 bases are a match to TRBD2. This CDR3 contains 14 residues. From germline, CDR1 is MDHEN and CDR2 SYDVKM. The junction had 4 bases not matched to a gene; V was cut back by 6 bases and J by 6 bases. CDR3 residues: CASRTSGRGDTQYF. For the CDR3, the DNA is TGTGCCAGCAGGACTAGCGGGAGAGGCGATACGCAGTATTTT.

V gene TRBV4-3 combines with J gene TRBJ2-6; 7 bases fit TRBD2. CDR1 LGHNA and CDR2 YSLEER come from the germline V gene. Germline trimming cut 0 bases from V and 2 bases from J; bases unmatched to any gene: 7. The CDR3 has 18 residues. CDR3: CASSQDPSGRTGANVLTF. CDR3 nucleotides: TGCGCCAGCAGCCAAGATCCCTCCGGGAGGACTGGGGCCAACGTCCTGACTTTC.

The chain employs TRBV9 and TRBJ2-2; 11 nucleotides agree with TRBD2. Per the germline V gene, CDR1 is SGDLS and CDR2 is YYNGEE. This CDR3 is 16 amino acids long. V lost 3 bases, J lost 7 bases, and 8 bases stayed unmatched. The CDR3, as DNA: TGTGCCAGCAGCGATAGCGGGAGGGCCGTCATCGGGGAGCTGTTTTTT. Protein: CASSDSGRAVIGELFF.

This chain connects TRBV9 to TRBJ2-7; 10 bases fit TRBD1. The CDR3 runs 15 residues. The J segment lost 2 bases and the V segment lost 3 bases, leaving 5 bases of the junction unmatched. Germline lookup yields CDR1 SGDLS and CDR2 YYNGEE. The CDR3 is CASSAKGQGAYEQYF. The CDR3 DNA reads TGTGCCAGCAGCGCAAAAGGACAGGGGGCCTACGAGCAGTACTTC.

This clone was counted between two and nine times. This chain uses TRBV11-2 with TRBJ2-1, with 9 nucleotides matching TRBD2. The length of the CDR3 is 15 residues. With 5 bases clipped from V and 6 bases from J, the junction kept 8 bases outside the gene matches. In germline, CDR1 is SGHAT, CDR2 FQNNGV. CDR3: CASSPLGLAGNEQFF. DNA of the CDR3: TGTGCCAGCAGCCCACTGGGACTAGCCGGCAATGAGCAGTTCTTC. Based on the CDR3 plus reference TRBV11-2 and TRBJ2-1, the full variable domain is EAGVAQSPRYKIIEKRQSVAFWCNPISGHATLYWYQQILGQGPKLLIQFQNNGVVDDSQLPKDRFSAERLKGVDSTLKIQPAKLEDSAVYLCASSPLGLAGNEQFFGPGTRLTVL.

V and J are TRBV27 and TRBJ1-2, with D possibly being TRBD1 (6 bases). This CDR3 has 15 residues. In germline, CDR1 is MNHEY, CDR2 SMNVEV (reference sequence). Trimming removed 3 bases at V and 4 bases at J, with 15 bases between. The CDR3 sequence: CASSLGGQPPYGYTF. The CDR3 DNA reads TGTGCCAGCAGTTTGGGGGGGCAGCCTCCCTATGGCTACACCTTC.

The count of this clone is one. This chain joins TRBV9 and TRBJ1-2; no reliable D call. The CDR3 consists of 15 residues. Germline-derived CDR1 and CDR2 are SGDLS and YYNGEE. The V gene lost 1 base and the J gene lost 4 bases, with 14 bases spanning the gap. CDR3 coding DNA: TGTGCCAGCAGCGTAAATCCCAGCAGGCCCTATGGCTACACCTTC. This sequence encodes CASSVNPSRPYGYTF. The full variable domain, with the rest looked up from reference TRBV9 and TRBJ1-2, is DSGVTQTPKHLITATGQRVTLRCSPRSGDLSVYWYQQSLDQGLQFLIQYYNGEERAKGNILERFSAQQFPDLHSELNLSSLELGDSALYFCASSVNPSRPYGYTFGSGTRLTVV.

V gene TRBV28 combines with J gene TRBJ2-3, with D unclear. The CDR3 has 14 amino acids. Germline lookup yields CDR1 MDHEN and CDR2 SYDVKM. Trimming cost V 7 bases and J 4 bases, with 15 bases left between them. CDR3 region: CASTSPGPPDTQYF. The CDR3 bases are TGTGCCAGCACCTCCCCCGGTCCCCCAGATACGCAGTATTTT.

This sequence joins TRBV5-4 and TRBJ2-5; 10 nucleotides match TRBD2. The CDR3 is made up of 15 amino acids. V lost 0 bases, J lost 5 bases, and 4 bases stayed unmatched. Germline values: CDR1 SGHNT, CDR2 YYREEE (reference sequence). CDR3 protein: CASSLASGSGETQYF. Here the CDR3 DNA reads TGTGCCAGCAGCTTGGCTAGCGGGAGTGGTGAGACCCAGTACTTC.

This clone has a handful of counts. This chain links TRBV2 with TRBJ2-1, with 11 bases aligning to TRBD2. Germline loops: CDR1 SNHLY, CDR2 FYNNEI. Trimming at V came to 7 bases and at J to 7 bases, leaving 6 bases not matched to a gene. The CDR3 has 14 amino acids. Here the CDR3 DNA reads TGTGCCAGCAATGGGGCTAGCGGGAGGAATGAGCAGTTCTTC. Translating it yields CASNGASGRNEQFF. Drawing the rest from reference TRBV2 and TRBJ2-1, the complete variable domain is EPEVTQTPSHQVTQMGQEVILRCVPISNHLYFYWYRQILGQKVEFLVSFYNNEISEKSEIFDDQFSVERPDGSNFTLKIRSTKLEDSAMYFCASNGASGRNEQFFGPGTRLTVL.

The chain carries TRBV5-1 and TRBJ1-5; D is unresolved. Trimming shortened V by 0 bases and J by 2 bases, and 6 bases separated the two germline ends. The CDR3 has 14 amino acids. Germline V gene sequence: CDR1 SGHRS, CDR2 YFSETQ. The CDR3 reads CASSLDGGNQPQHF. The CDR3 coding sequence is TGCGCCAGCAGCTTGGACGGGGGCAATCAGCCCCAGCATTTT.

The chain links TRBV5-1 to TRBJ2-2; unclear D gene. V was pared by 3 bases and J by 5 bases, with 11 bases between. Germline CDR1 SGHRS, CDR2 YFSETQ. The CDR3 runs to 14 residues. The CDR3 DNA sequence: TGCGCCAGCAGCTCACAGACGGAAACCGGGGAGCTGTTTTTT. Amino acids: CASSSQTETGELFF.

The rearrangement uses TRBV7-8 and TRBJ1-1, with D possibly TRBD1 on 5 matching bases. This CDR3 has 12 residues. V was pared by 0 bases and J by 10 bases, with 9 bases between. The germline CDR1 and CDR2 sequences are SGHVS and FQNEAQ. CDR3 residues: CASSLAGGVAFF. The CDR3 region has the DNA TGTGCCAGCAGCTTAGCTGGAGGGGTAGCTTTCTTT.

The chain links TRBV6-5 to TRBJ2-5; the match to TRBD2 covers 9 bases. The J call is uncertain, as TRBJ2-7 better fits the DNA end. The length of the CDR3 is 13 residues. CDR1 MNHEY and CDR2 SVGAGI come from the germline V gene. CDR3 bases: TGTGCCAGCAGGGGTAGCGGGAGCTACGAGCAGTACTTC. Amino acids: CASRGSGSYEQYF.